This TCR beta chain came from a study of vaccination effects on CD4 cells after COVID-19. Germline CDR1 is SGHTA and CDR2 is FQGNSA. The CDR3 loop spans 17 amino acids. Trimming left V 4 bases short and J 2 bases short, with 17 bases between. TCRdb's copy holds only in-frame clones and misses some; the assay was immunoSEQ multiplex PCR. The sample has tens of thousands of clones; roughly three quarters are singletons. Details on this clone: Its antigen is still unknown.

Isolating CD4+ T cells followed approximately 10 days of culture. The receptor comes from a human donor who received a COVID-19 vaccine. This chain connects TRBV7-2 to TRBJ2-2; tentative D call: TRBD1 (5 bases). The sample here was CD4+ T cells from PBMCs cultured without peptide, taken before COVID-19 vaccination. CDR3 sequence: CASSSGHLRLNTGELFF. As DNA, the CDR3 is TGTGCCAGCAGCTCCGGACACCTCCGGCTTAACACCGGGGAGCTGTTTTTT.